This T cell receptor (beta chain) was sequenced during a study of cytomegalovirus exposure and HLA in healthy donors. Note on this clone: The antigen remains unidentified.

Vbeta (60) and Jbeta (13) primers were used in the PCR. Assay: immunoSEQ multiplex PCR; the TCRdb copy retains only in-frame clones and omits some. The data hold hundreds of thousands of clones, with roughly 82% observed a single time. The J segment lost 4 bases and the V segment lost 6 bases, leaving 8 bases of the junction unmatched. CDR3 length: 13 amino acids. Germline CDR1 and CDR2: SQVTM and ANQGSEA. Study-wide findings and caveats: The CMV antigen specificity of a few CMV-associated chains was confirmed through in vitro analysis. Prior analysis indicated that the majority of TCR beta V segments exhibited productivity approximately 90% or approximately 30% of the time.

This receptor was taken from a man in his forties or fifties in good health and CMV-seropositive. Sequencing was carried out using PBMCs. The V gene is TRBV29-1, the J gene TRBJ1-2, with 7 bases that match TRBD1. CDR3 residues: CSVDTGVIYGYTF. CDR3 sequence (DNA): TGCAGCGTCGATACAGGGGTTATCTATGGCTACACCTTC.